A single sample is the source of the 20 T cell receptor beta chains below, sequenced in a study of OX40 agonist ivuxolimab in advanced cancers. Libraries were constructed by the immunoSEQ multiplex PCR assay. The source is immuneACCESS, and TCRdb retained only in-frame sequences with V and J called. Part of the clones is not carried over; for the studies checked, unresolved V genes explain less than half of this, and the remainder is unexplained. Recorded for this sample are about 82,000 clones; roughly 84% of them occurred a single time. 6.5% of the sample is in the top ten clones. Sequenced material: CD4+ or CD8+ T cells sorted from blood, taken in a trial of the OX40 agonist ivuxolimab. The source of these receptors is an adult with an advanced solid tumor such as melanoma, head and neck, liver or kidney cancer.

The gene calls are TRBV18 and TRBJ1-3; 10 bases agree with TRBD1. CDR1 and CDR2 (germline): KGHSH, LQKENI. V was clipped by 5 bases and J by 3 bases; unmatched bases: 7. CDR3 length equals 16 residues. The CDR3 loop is CASSSRQGADGNTIYF. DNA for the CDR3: TGTGCCAGCTCATCCCGACAGGGGGCTGATGGAAACACCATATATTTT.

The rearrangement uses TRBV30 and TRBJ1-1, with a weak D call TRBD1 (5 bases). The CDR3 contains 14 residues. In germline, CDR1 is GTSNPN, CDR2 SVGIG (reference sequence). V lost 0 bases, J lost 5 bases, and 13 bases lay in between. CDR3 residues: CAWSVGGMGTEAFF. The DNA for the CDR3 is TGTGCCTGGAGTGTGGGGGGGATGGGGACTGAAGCTTTCTTT.

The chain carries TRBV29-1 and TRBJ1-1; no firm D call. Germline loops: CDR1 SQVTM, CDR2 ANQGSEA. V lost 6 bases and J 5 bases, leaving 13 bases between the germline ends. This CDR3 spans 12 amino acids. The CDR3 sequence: CSVVDGWTEAFF. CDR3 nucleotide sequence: TGCAGCGTCGTCGACGGTTGGACTGAAGCTTTCTTT.

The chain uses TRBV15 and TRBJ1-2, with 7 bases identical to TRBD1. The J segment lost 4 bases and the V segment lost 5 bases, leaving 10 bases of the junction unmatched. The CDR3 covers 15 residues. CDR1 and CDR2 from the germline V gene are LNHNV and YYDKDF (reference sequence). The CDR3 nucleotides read TGTGCCACCAGCGTTACCGGGACAGCCCTCTATGGCTACACCTTC. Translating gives CATSVTGTALYGYTF. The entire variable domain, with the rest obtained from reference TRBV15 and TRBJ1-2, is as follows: DAMVIQNPRYQVTQFGKPVTLSCSQTLNHNVMYWYQQKSSQAPKLLFHYYDKDFNNEADTPDNFQSRRPNTSFCFLDIRSPGLGDTAMYLCATSVTGTALYGYTFGSGTRLTVV.

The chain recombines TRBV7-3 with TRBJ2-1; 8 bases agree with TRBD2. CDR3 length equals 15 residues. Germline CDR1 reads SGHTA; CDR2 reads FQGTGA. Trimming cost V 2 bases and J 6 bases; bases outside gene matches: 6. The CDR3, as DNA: TGTGCCAGCAGCTTAGCGGGGGGAACGTCCAATGAGCAGTTCTTC. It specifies CASSLAGGTSNEQFF.

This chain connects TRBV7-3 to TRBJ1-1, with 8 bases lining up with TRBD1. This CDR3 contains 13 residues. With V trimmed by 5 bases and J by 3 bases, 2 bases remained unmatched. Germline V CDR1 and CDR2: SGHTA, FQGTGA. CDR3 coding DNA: TGTGCCAGCAGCGCGACAGGGGACACTGAAGCTTTCTTT. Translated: CASSATGDTEAFF.

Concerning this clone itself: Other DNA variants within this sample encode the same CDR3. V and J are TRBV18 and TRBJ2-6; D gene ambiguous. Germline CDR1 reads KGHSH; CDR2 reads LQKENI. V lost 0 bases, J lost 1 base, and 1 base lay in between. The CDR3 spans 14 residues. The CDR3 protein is CASSPPSGANVLTF. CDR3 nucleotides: TGTGCCAGCTCACCACCGTCTGGGGCCAACGTCCTGACTTTC.

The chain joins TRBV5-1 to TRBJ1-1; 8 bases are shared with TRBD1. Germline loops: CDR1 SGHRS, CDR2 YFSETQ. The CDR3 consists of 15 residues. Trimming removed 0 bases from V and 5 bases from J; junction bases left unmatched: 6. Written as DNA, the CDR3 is TGCGCCAGCAGCTTGGACGGACAGGGTCGAACTGAAGCTTTCTTT. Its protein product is CASSLDGQGRTEAFF. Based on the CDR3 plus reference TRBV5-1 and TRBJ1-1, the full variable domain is KAGVTQTPRYLIKTRGQQVTLSCSPISGHRSVSWYQQTPGQGLQFLFEYFSETQRNKGNFPGRFSGRQFSNSRSEMNVSTLELGDSALYLCASSLDGQGRTEAFFGQGTRLTVV.

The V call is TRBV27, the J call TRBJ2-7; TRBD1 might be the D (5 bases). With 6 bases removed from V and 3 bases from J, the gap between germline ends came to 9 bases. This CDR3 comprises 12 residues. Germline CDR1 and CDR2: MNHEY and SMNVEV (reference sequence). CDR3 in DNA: TGTGCCAGCAGGGGGCATAACTACGAGCAGTACTTC. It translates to CASRGHNYEQYF.

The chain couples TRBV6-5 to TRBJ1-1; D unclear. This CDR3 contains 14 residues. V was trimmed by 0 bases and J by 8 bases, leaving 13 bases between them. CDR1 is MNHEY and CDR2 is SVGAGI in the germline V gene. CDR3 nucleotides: TGTGCCAGCAGTTACTCGAAAGGGCGATCCGAAGCTTTCTTT. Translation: CASSYSKGRSEAFF.

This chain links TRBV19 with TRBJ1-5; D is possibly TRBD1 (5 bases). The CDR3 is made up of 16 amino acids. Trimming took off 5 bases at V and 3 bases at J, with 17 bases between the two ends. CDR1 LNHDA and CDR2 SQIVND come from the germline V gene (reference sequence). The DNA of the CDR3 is TGTGCCAGTAGTTTCCGGGGAGCAGGGACCAATCAGCCCCAGCATTTT. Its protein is CASSFRGAGTNQPQHF.

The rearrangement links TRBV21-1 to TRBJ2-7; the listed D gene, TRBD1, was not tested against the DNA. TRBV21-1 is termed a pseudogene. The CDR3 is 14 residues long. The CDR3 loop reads CASSRDRETYEQYF. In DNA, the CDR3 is TGTGCCAGCAGCAGGGACAGGGAAACCTACGAGCAGTACTTC.

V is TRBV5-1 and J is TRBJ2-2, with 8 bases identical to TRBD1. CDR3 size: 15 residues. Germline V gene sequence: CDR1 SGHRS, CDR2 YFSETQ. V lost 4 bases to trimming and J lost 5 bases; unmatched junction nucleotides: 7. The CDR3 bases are TGCGCCAGCAGCGAAGGACAGGGAAAAACCGGGGAGCTGTTTTTT. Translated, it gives CASSEGQGKTGELFF.

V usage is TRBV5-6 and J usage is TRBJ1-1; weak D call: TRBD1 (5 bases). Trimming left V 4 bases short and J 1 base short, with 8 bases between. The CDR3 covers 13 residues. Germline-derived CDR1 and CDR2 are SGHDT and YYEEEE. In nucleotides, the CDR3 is TGTGCCAGCAGCCCGGGGCCGAACACTGAAGCTTTCTTT. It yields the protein CASSPGPNTEAFF.

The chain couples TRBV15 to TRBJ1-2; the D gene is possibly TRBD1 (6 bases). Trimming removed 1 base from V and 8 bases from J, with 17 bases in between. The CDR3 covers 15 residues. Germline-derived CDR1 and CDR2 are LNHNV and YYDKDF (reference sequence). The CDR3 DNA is TGTGCCACCAGCAGAGTCCGACAGGCTAGTAGGGGCTACACCTTC. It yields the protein CATSRVRQASRGYTF.

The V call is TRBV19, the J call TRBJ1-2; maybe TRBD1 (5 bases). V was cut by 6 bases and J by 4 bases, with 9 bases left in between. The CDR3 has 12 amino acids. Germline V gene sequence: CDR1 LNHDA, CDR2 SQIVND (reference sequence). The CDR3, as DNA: TGTGCCAGTAGGGGACGGTCCTATGGCTACACCTTC. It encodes CASRGRSYGYTF.

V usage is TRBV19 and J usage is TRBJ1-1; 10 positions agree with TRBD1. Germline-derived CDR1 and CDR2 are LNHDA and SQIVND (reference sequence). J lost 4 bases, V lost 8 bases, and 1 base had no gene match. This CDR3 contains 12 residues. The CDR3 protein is CASRQGATEAFF. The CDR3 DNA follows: TGTGCCAGTCGACAGGGGGCCACTGAAGCTTTCTTT. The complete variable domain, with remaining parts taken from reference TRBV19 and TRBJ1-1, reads DGGITQSPKYLFRKEGQNVTLSCEQNLNHDAMYWYRQDPGQGLRLIYYSQIVNDFQKGDIAEGYSVSREKKESFPLTVTSAQKNPTAFYLCASRQGATEAFFGQGTRLTVV.

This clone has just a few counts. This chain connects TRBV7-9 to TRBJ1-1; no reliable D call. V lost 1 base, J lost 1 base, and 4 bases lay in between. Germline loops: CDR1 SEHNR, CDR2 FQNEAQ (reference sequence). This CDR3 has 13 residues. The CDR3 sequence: CASSLDSNTEAFF. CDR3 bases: TGTGCCAGCAGCTTAGACTCGAACACTGAAGCTTTCTTT.

The CDR3 coding sequence is TGTGCCAGCAGCCCCTGGCGGGAGCTATACGAGCAGTACTTC. Residues: CASSPWRELYEQYF. The V and J genes are TRBV7-3 and TRBJ2-7; 7 bases are shared with TRBD2. The CDR3 runs to 14 residues. Per germline, CDR1 SGHTA and CDR2 FQGTGA. Trimming cost V 5 bases and J 4 bases; bases outside gene matches: 8.

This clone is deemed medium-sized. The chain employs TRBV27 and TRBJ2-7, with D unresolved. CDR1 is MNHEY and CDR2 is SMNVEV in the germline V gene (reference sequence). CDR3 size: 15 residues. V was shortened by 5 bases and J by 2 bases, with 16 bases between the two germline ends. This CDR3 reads CASSPHLTNTYEQYF. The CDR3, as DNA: TGTGCCAGCAGTCCCCATTTGACGAATACCTACGAGCAGTACTTC.